This TCR beta chain was captured by sequencing in a study of CD8 T cells in Susac syndrome. This clonotype was seen a single time. Reverse transcription of roughly 0.5 to 1 ug RNA was carried out with random hexamers. One entry per CDR3 protein results from TCRdb running MiXCR on the immunoSEQ multiplex PCR reads. The repertoire consists of about 300,000 distinct CDR3 sequences, with 85% occurring once and the leading ten covering around 0.2%. This TCR was sampled from a human donor with multiple sclerosis. The sample comprised CD8+ T cells from PBMCs.

The CDR3 reads CASSQTQISNQPQHF. For the CDR3, the DNA is TGCGCCAGCAGCCAGACCCAGATTAGCAATCAGCCCCAGCATTTT. V is TRBV4-1 and J is TRBJ1-5, with D unclear. The CDR3 is made up of 15 amino acids. The germline V gene has CDR1 MGHRA and CDR2 YSYEKL. With 3 bases removed from V and 0 bases from J, the gap between germline ends came to 9 bases.